Here is one TCR beta chain with its context. Treatment meaning: around 19 received Ad26.COV2.S at low or high dose, single or two shots; 5 received placebo; per-sample allocation not given. Sample collection was performed on day 63 after the first vaccine or placebo injection. An adult aged 18-55 years in Boston served as the donor. The study used a vaccine consisting of an Ad26 vector that expressed Wuhan-strain SARS-CoV-2 spike. The data were obtained in a study of Ad26.COV2.S vaccination and SARS-CoV-2 variants. Study in general: Intramuscular Ad26.COV2.S at 5x10^10 or 1x10^11 viral particles.

Generated by immunoSEQ multiplex PCR, the TCRdb table keeps only in-frame clones and is missing some. The sample shows about 440,000 clones, about 90% of them seen only once. The CDR3 consists of 15 residues. Germline V lookup: CDR1 SNHLY, CDR2 FYNNEI. Deletions cut 3 bases from V and 8 bases from J, with 17 bases between. V usage is TRBV2 and J usage is TRBJ2-1; D perhaps matches TRBD1 (6 bases). The source material was peripheral blood, sampled in a trial of Ad26.COV2.S vaccine versus placebo. This TCR was sampled from a person between 18 and 60 years old who received the Ad26.COV2.S COVID-19 vaccine or a placebo. CDR3 region: CASSEGTSVSDEQFF. CDR3 DNA: TGTGCCAGCAGTGAGGGGACATCAGTTAGTGATGAGCAGTTCTTC.